These 24 T cell receptor beta chains share one sample of origin, sequenced in a study of blood T cell repertoires in COVID-19. The protocol was immunoSEQ multiplex PCR, while the TCRdb copy is restricted to in-frame clones and leaves out a portion. The sample contains 50,000 to 60,000 clones, approximately 88% of which appear only once. Specimen: peripheral blood. These TCRs come from a middle-aged man with COVID-19, enrolled during active disease.

This sequence joins TRBV30 and TRBJ2-6; no reliable D call. CDR3 length equals 15 residues. Deletions cut 7 bases from V and 0 bases from J, with 13 bases between. The V gene's germline CDR1 is GTSNPN and CDR2 SVGIG (reference sequence). CDR3: CASDLIYSGANVLTF. CDR3 bases: TGTGCCTCCGATCTAATATACTCTGGGGCCAACGTCCTGACTTTC.

In this sample, this clone turned up once. The CDR3 DNA reads as TGTGCCAGCAGCTTGGGTCGGGGGGCGGTCGAGCAGTACTTC. Protein sequence: CASSLGRGAVEQYF. This chain links TRBV5-6 with TRBJ2-7; possible D gene TRBD2, 7 bases. The CDR3 covers 14 residues. Trimming stripped 0 bases from V and 6 bases from J, with 13 bases between. In germline, CDR1 is SGHDT, CDR2 YYEEEE.

V and J are TRBV18 and TRBJ1-3; 7 nucleotides agree with TRBD1. J gave up 4 bases and V 2 bases, and 8 bases lay outside the gene matches. The CDR3 is 16 amino acids. In germline, CDR1 is KGHSH, CDR2 LQKENI. CDR3 protein: CASSPVETGRGNTIYF. CDR3 DNA sequence: TGTGCCAGCTCACCAGTGGAGACAGGGAGAGGAAACACCATATATTTT.

V usage is TRBV7-3 and J usage is TRBJ2-3, with 10 bases that match TRBD2. V was clipped by 1 base and J by 6 bases; unmatched bases: 16. Germline CDR1 SGHTA, CDR2 FQGTGA. The length of the CDR3 is 19 residues. CDR3 nucleotide sequence: TGTGCCAGCAGCTTAAGCCCAGCGGGAGGGCCTCGGTCCATGGATACGCAGTATTTT. It yields the protein CASSLSPAGGPRSMDTQYF.

This chain links TRBV30 with TRBJ2-5, with D tentatively TRBD1 (5 bases). The germline CDR1 and CDR2 sequences are GTSNPN and SVGIG (reference sequence). The CDR3 loop spans 12 amino acids. Trimming left V 4 bases short and J 5 bases short, with 11 bases between. CDR3 nucleotide sequence: TGTGCCTGGAATTGGGGCCGGGAGACCCAGTACTTC. Translating it yields CAWNWGRETQYF. Filled out from reference TRBV30 and TRBJ2-5, the complete variable domain reads SQTIHQWPATLVQPVGSPLSLECTVEGTSNPNLYWYRQAAGRGLQLLFYSVGIGQISSEVPQNLSASRPQDRQFILSSKKLLLSDSGFYLCAWNWGRETQYFGPGTRLLVL.

The CDR3 DNA reads as TGTGCCAGCAGGGAGTCCGGGGAGCTGTTTTTT. Protein sequence: CASRESGELFF. The chain employs TRBV25-1 and TRBJ2-2; unclear D gene. The germline V gene has CDR1 MGHDK and CDR2 SYGVNS. V lost 6 bases and J 6 bases, leaving 5 bases between the germline ends. This CDR3 is built from 11 residues.

The gene calls are TRBV24-1 and TRBJ2-5; TRBD2 aligns across 14 bases. The CDR3 contains 16 residues. The V gene end was trimmed by 4 bases and the J gene end by 4 bases; junction bases not matched to a gene: 4. Looked up from germline, CDR1 is KGHDR and CDR2 is SFDVKD. The CDR3 here is CATSDPGLAGVETQYF. DNA of the CDR3: TGTGCCACCAGTGACCCGGGACTAGCGGGAGTAGAGACCCAGTACTTC.

This clone was found once. The chain joins TRBV30 to TRBJ1-2; TRBD1 agrees at 12 bases. The V segment lost 3 bases and the J segment 5 bases; nucleotides outside the gene matches: 7. The CDR3 contains 15 residues. Germline V gene lookup returns CDR1 GTSNPN and CDR2 SVGIG (reference sequence). CDR3 in DNA: TGTGCCTGGAGCTACAGGGACAGGGGGCTGTATGGCTACACCTTC. Amino acid sequence: CAWSYRDRGLYGYTF.

The rearrangement links TRBV9 to TRBJ1-3, with D perhaps matching TRBD1 (6 bases). With 2 bases removed from V and 0 bases from J, the gap between germline ends came to 9 bases. There are 15 residues in the CDR3. CDR1 and CDR2 from the germline V gene are SGDLS and YYNGEE. CDR3 sequence (DNA): TGTGCCAGCAGCGTTACAGGGCTCTCTGGAAACACCATATATTTT. Encoded protein: CASSVTGLSGNTIYF.

The gene calls are TRBV5-6 and TRBJ2-7, with 7 nucleotides matching TRBD1. Germline values: CDR1 SGHDT, CDR2 YYEEEE. The CDR3 runs to 14 residues. The junction had 7 bases not matched to a gene; V was cut back by 4 bases and J by 3 bases. CDR3 amino acids: CASSPDRVGYEQYF. The DNA of the CDR3 is TGTGCCAGCAGCCCTGACAGGGTGGGCTACGAGCAGTACTTC. The full variable domain, rest sourced from reference TRBV5-6 and TRBJ2-7, is DAGVTQSPTHLIKTRGQQVTLRCSPKSGHDTVSWYQQALGQGPQFIFQYYEEEERQRGNFPDRFSGHQFPNYSSELNVNALLLGDSALYLCASSPDRVGYEQYFGPGTRLTVT.

V usage is TRBV15 and J usage is TRBJ1-3, with D unclear. Per germline, CDR1 LNHNV and CDR2 YYDKDF (reference sequence). Between the trimmed V and J ends, which lost 1 base and 4 bases, there was a span of 8 bases. The CDR3 contains 14 residues. As DNA, the CDR3 is TGTGCCACCAGCAGAGCCGGCGGGGGAAACACCATATATTTT. This codes for CATSRAGGGNTIYF.

The V and J genes are TRBV3-1 (or the pseudogene TRBV3-2) and TRBJ2-7; no definite D call. This CDR3 spans 15 amino acids. V lost 4 bases, J lost 0 bases, and 13 bases lay in between. From germline, CDR1 is LGHDT and CDR2 YNNKEL (reference sequence). CDR3 nucleotides: TGTGCCAGCAGCCCCGCCGCTAAAAGCTCCTACGAGCAGTACTTC. Its protein product is CASSPAAKSSYEQYF.

The chain combines TRBV3-1 (or the pseudogene TRBV3-2) with TRBJ2-3; no clear D gene. CDR1 and CDR2 from the germline V gene are LGHDT and YNNKEL (reference sequence). The V gene lost 1 base and the J gene lost 0 bases, with 5 bases spanning the gap. CDR3 size: 14 residues. The CDR3 nucleotides are TGTGCCAGCAGCCAAGGGCTCAGCACAGATACGCAGTATTTT. Translated, it gives CASSQGLSTDTQYF.

The V gene is TRBV6-2 or TRBV6-3, the J gene TRBJ2-1, with 10 bases that match TRBD2. CDR3 length: 14 residues. Trimming removed 5 bases from V and 6 bases from J; junction bases left unmatched: 4. Germline values: CDR1 MNHEY, CDR2 SVGEGT. CDR3 amino acids: CASSSLAGGNEQFF. CDR3 DNA sequence: TGTGCCAGCAGTAGTTTAGCGGGAGGCAATGAGCAGTTCTTC.

This chain joins TRBV25-1 and TRBJ2-1; perhaps TRBD2 as D (6 bases). There are 14 residues in the CDR3. V was cut by 3 bases and J by 6 bases, with 12 bases left in between. Looked up from germline, CDR1 is MGHDK and CDR2 is SYGVNS. The CDR3 nucleotides read TGTGCCAGCAGTGAGGAGGGACCATTCAATGAGCAGTTCTTC. Its translation: CASSEEGPFNEQFF.

The chain combines TRBV6-2 or TRBV6-3 with TRBJ2-1, with 9 positions matching TRBD2. Germline CDR1 MNHEY, CDR2 SVGEGT. Trimming at V came to 0 bases and at J to 3 bases, leaving 6 bases not matched to a gene. The length of the CDR3 is 17 residues. The CDR3 here is CASSYSPPSGVYNEQFF. CDR3 nucleotide sequence: TGTGCCAGCAGTTACTCTCCGCCTAGCGGGGTCTACAATGAGCAGTTCTTC.

The chain links TRBV30 to TRBJ2-7; D remains unclear. Per germline, CDR1 GTSNPN and CDR2 SVGIG (reference sequence). The CDR3 contains 12 residues. Trimming removed 2 bases from V and 4 bases from J, with 9 bases in between. The CDR3 DNA follows: TGTGCCTGGAGTTCGCAGATTTACGAGCAGTACTTC. Its translation is CAWSSQIYEQYF.

The chain carries TRBV20-1 and TRBJ2-1; TRBD2 is a possible D gene (5 bases). The CDR3 runs to 11 residues. Germline V lookup: CDR1 DFQATT, CDR2 SNEGSKA (reference sequence). The V end lost 3 bases, the J end lost 10 bases, and 10 bases lay between the germline ends. CDR3 in amino acids: CSASRGKEQFF. Here the CDR3 DNA reads TGCAGTGCTAGTAGAGGGAAAGAGCAGTTCTTC.

The CDR3 bases are TGTGCCAGCAGCAAAGGGAGGAGAGAAGAGACCCAGTACTTC. It specifies CASSKGRREETQYF. The chain is built from TRBV21-1 and TRBJ2-5; no DNA check was done on the table's D call, TRBD2. TRBV21-1 is an annotated pseudogene. The CDR3 contains 14 residues.

The chain joins TRBV11-2 to TRBJ2-1; no firm D call. The V end lost 7 bases, the J end lost 6 bases, and 28 bases lay between the germline ends. Germline loops: CDR1 SGHAT, CDR2 FQNNGV. This CDR3 has 18 residues. The CDR3 reads CASTSPPLGPLTSNEQFF. DNA of the CDR3: TGTGCCAGCACCTCCCCCCCTTTGGGCCCCCTAACATCCAATGAGCAGTTCTTC. The whole variable domain, filled in from reference TRBV11-2 and TRBJ2-1, reads EAGVAQSPRYKIIEKRQSVAFWCNPISGHATLYWYQQILGQGPKLLIQFQNNGVVDDSQLPKDRFSAERLKGVDSTLKIQPAKLEDSAVYLCASTSPPLGPLTSNEQFFGPGTRLTVL.

The chain combines TRBV30 with TRBJ2-5, with 9 bases fitting TRBD2. The CDR3 contains 15 residues. The germline CDR1 and CDR2 sequences are GTSNPN and SVGIG (reference sequence). V dropped 5 bases and J dropped 2; count of bases not matched to a gene: 9. CDR3 sequence: CAWALGAGGQETQYF. The CDR3 DNA is TGTGCCTGGGCCCTCGGGGCGGGGGGGCAAGAGACCCAGTACTTC.

The rearrangement joins TRBV5-1 to TRBJ2-1; 11 nucleotides match TRBD2. The CDR3 runs to 14 residues. CDR1 SGHRS and CDR2 YFSETQ come from the germline V gene. The trim removed 7 bases at V and 6 bases at J, leaving 6 bases unmatched. DNA for the CDR3: TGCGCCAGCGTAGCGGGAGGGACTGTCAATGAGCAGTTCTTC. It codes for CASVAGGTVNEQFF.

The chain carries TRBV5-1 and TRBJ1-4, with 7 bases lining up with TRBD1. Germline-derived CDR1 and CDR2 are SGHRS and YFSETQ. This CDR3 comprises 15 residues. V was clipped by 0 bases and J by 5 bases; unmatched bases: 4. The CDR3 DNA sequence: TGCGCCAGCAGCTTGGACGGGACAGACAATGAAAAACTGTTTTTT. Protein sequence: CASSLDGTDNEKLFF.

The chain employs TRBV12-3 or TRBV12-4 and TRBJ2-7; TRBD1 might be the D (6 bases). This CDR3 has 13 amino acids. V was trimmed by 5 bases and J by 2 bases, leaving 10 bases between them. This CDR3 is CASSQGQPYEQYF. The CDR3 coding sequence is TGTGCCAGCAGTCAAGGACAGCCCTACGAGCAGTACTTC.